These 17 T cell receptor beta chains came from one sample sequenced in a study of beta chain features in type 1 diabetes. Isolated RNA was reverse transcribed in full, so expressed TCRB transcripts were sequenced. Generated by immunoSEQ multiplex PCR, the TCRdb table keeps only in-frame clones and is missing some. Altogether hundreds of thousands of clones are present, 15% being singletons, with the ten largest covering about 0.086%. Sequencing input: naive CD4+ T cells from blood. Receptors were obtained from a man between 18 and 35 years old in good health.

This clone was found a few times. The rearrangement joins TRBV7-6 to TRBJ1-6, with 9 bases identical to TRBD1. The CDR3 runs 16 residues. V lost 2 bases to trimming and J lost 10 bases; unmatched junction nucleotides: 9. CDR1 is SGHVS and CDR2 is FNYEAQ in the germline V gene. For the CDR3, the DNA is TGTGCCAGCAGCTTACATCTAGGACAGGGGCTATCACCCCTCCACTTT. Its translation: CASSLHLGQGLSPLHF.

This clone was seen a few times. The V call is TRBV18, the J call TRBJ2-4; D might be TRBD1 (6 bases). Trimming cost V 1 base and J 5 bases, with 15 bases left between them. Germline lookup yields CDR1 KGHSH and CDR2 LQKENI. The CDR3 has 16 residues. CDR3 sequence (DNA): TGTGCCAGCTCACCACGGGATACAGGGTTCGAAAACATTCAGTACTTC. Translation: CASSPRDTGFENIQYF. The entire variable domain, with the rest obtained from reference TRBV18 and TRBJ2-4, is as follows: NAGVMQNPRHLVRRRGQEARLRCSPMKGHSHVYWYRQLPEEGLKFMVYLQKENIIDESGMPKERFSAEFPKEGPSILRIQQVVRGDSAAYFCASSPRDTGFENIQYFGAGTRLSVL.

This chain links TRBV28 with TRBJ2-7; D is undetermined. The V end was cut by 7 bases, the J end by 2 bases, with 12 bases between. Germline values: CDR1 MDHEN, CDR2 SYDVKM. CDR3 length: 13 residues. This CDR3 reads CASIGRHPYEQYF. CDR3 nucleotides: TGTGCCAGCATAGGGCGACATCCCTACGAGCAGTACTTC.

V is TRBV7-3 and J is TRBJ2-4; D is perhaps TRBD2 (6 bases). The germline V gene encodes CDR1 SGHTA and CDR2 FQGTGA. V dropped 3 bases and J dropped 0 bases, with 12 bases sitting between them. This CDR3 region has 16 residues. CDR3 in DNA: TGTGCCAGCAGCTTGGCCCCGGGACTAGCCAAAAACATTCAGTACTTC. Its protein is CASSLAPGLAKNIQYF.

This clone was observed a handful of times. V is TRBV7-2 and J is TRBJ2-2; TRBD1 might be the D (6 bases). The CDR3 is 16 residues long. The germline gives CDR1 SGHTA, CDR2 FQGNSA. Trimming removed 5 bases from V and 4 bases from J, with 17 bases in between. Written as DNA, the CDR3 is TGTGCCAGCAGCCCCCGCCCTCCAGGGGCCACCGGGGAGCTGTTTTTT. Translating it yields CASSPRPPGATGELFF.

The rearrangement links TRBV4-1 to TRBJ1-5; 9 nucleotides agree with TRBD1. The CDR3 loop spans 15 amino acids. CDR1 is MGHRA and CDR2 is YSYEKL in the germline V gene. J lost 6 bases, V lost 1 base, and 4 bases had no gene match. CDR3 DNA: TGCGCCAGCAGCCAAGGCGGGACAGGGCTTCAGCCCCAGCATTTT. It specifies CASSQGGTGLQPQHF.

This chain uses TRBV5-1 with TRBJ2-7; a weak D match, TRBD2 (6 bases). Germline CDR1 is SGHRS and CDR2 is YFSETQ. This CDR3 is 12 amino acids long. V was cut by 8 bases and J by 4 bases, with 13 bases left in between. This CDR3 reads CASSGTIYEQYF. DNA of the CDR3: TGCGCCAGTAGCGGAACTATATACGAGCAGTACTTC.

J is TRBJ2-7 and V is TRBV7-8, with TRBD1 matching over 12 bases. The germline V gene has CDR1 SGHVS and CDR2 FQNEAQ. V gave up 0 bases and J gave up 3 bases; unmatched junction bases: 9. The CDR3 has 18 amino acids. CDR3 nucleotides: TGTGCCAGCAGCTTAGCAAGGGACAGGGGGCGCTTTTTCTACGAGCAGTACTTC. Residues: CASSLARDRGRFFYEQYF.

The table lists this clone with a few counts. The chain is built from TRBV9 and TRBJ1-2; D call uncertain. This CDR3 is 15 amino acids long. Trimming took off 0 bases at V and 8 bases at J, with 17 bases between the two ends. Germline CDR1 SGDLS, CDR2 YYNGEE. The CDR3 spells CASSVERTEFGGYTF. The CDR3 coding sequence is TGTGCCAGCAGCGTAGAAAGGACCGAGTTCGGGGGCTACACCTTC.

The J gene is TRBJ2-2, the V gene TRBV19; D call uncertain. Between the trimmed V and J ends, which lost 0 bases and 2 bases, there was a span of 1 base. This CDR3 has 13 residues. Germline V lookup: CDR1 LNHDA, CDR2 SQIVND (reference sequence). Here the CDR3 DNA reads TGTGCCAGTAGTATAGACAACACCGGGGAGCTGTTTTTT. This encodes CASSIDNTGELFF.

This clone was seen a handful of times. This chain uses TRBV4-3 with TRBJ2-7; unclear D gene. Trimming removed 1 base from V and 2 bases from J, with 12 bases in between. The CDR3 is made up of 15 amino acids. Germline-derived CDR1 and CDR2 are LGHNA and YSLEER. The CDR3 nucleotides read TGCGCCAGCAGCCAAGCGGCACAGAAGGCCTACGAGCAGTACTTC. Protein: CASSQAAQKAYEQYF.

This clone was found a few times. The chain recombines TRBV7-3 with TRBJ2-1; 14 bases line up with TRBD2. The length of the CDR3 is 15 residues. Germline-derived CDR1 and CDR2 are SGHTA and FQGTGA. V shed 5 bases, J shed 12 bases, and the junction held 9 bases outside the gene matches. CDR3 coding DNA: TGTGCCAGCAGCCCCCGGACTAGCGGGAGGCAAATGCAGTTCTTC. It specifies CASSPRTSGRQMQFF.

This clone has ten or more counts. The CDR3 DNA reads as TGCGCCAGCAGTCAAGGACAGGGGATCTATGGCTACACCTTC. Its translation is CASSQGQGIYGYTF. The chain combines TRBV23-1 with TRBJ1-2; 9 bases are a match to TRBD1. TRBV23-1 is labeled an ORF, and its function is uncertain. There are 14 residues in the CDR3. With V trimmed by 2 bases and J by 4 bases, 2 bases remained unmatched.

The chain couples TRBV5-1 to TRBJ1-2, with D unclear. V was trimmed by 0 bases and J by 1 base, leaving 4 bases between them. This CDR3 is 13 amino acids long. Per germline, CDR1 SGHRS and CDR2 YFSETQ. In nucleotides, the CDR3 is TGCGCCAGCAGCTTGGTTGGTAACTATGGCTACACCTTC. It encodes CASSLVGNYGYTF.

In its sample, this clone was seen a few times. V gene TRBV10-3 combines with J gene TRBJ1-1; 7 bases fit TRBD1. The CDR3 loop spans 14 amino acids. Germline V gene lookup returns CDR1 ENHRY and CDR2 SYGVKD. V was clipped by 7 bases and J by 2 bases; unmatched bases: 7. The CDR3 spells CAIKETGINTEAFF. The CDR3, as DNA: TGTGCCATCAAAGAGACAGGGATTAACACTGAAGCTTTCTTT.

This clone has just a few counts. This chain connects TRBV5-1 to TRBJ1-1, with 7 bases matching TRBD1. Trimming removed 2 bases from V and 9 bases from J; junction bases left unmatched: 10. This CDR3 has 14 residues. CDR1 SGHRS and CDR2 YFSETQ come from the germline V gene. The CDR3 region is CASSLSGTVKQAFF. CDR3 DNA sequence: TGCGCCAGCAGCTTATCGGGGACAGTTAAGCAAGCTTTCTTT.

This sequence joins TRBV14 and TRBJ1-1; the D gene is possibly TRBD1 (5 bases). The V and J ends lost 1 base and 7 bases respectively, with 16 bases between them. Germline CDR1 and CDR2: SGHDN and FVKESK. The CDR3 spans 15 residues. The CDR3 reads CASSQGAGVRGEAFF. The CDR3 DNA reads TGTGCCAGCAGCCAAGGGGCGGGGGTTCGAGGTGAAGCTTTCTTT.